One sample yielded the 29 T cell receptor beta chains listed below, sequenced in a study of OX40 agonist ivuxolimab in advanced cancers. Data came from immunoSEQ multiplex PCR; TCRdb stores just in-frame clones and leaves some out. There are more than 65,000 clones in the sample; 84% occur only once, and 0.9% to 1.4% lies in the top ten. Source: CD4+ or CD8+ T cells sorted from blood, taken in a trial of the OX40 agonist ivuxolimab. Receptor source: an adult with an advanced solid tumor such as melanoma, head and neck, liver or kidney cancer.

The sample holds one count of this clone. The gene calls are TRBV11-3 and TRBJ2-2; D not certain. Germline V gives CDR1 SGHNT, CDR2 YENEEA. This CDR3 is 14 amino acids long. Trimming stripped 3 bases from V and 6 bases from J, with 11 bases between. The CDR3 reads CASSLVQGAGELFF. The DNA for the CDR3 is TGTGCCAGCAGCTTGGTCCAAGGCGCCGGGGAGCTGTTTTTT. Full variable domain (rest looked up from reference TRBV11-3 and TRBJ2-2): EAGVVQSPRYKIIEKKQPVAFWCNPISGHNTLYWYLQNLGQGPELLIRYENEEAVDDSQLPKDRFSAERLKGVDSTLKIQPAELGDSAVYLCASSLVQGAGELFFGEGSRLTVL.

The chain is built from TRBV15 and TRBJ2-2; possible D gene TRBD1, 5 bases. This CDR3 is built from 15 residues. Trimming stripped 0 bases from V and 3 bases from J, with 8 bases between. Looked up from germline, CDR1 is LNHNV and CDR2 is YYDKDF (reference sequence). The CDR3 sequence: CATSRDGAYTGELFF. In nucleotides, the CDR3 is TGTGCCACCAGCAGAGATGGGGCTTACACCGGGGAGCTGTTTTTT.

The rearrangement joins TRBV9 to TRBJ1-1; D gene unclear. The CDR3 runs 13 residues. V was clipped by 3 bases and J by 0 bases, with 6 bases between them. From germline, CDR1 is SGDLS and CDR2 YYNGEE. The CDR3 sequence is CASSGQMNTEAFF. CDR3 coding DNA: TGTGCCAGCAGCGGTCAGATGAACACTGAAGCTTTCTTT.

The V gene is TRBV29-1, the J gene TRBJ1-2; 9 bases are shared with TRBD1. CDR3 length equals 16 residues. Trimming at V came to 7 bases and at J to 2 bases, leaving 14 bases not matched to a gene. The germline V gene encodes CDR1 SQVTM and CDR2 ANQGSEA. CDR3 DNA sequence: TGCAGCGCGCGCCGCCTCTCCGGACAGGGGAACTATGGCTACACCTTC. It is translated as CSARRLSGQGNYGYTF.

This chain uses TRBV5-1 with TRBJ2-3; D unclear. The length of the CDR3 is 14 residues. V lost 2 bases, J lost 5 bases, and 12 bases lay in between. The V gene's germline CDR1 is SGHRS and CDR2 YFSETQ. CDR3: CASSFGQEKDTQYF. CDR3 sequence (DNA): TGCGCCAGCAGCTTCGGGCAGGAGAAAGATACGCAGTATTTT.

The V gene is TRBV9, the J gene TRBJ2-2; D remains unclear. CDR1 and CDR2 from the germline V gene are SGDLS and YYNGEE. The CDR3 has 11 residues. Trimming removed 3 bases from V and 4 bases from J, with 1 base in between. The CDR3 sequence is CASSATGELFF. The CDR3 region has the DNA TGTGCCAGCAGCGCCACCGGGGAGCTGTTTTTT.

The chain employs TRBV6-5 and TRBJ1-5; D ambiguous. Deletions cut 6 bases from V and 5 bases from J, with 14 bases between. The CDR3 is made up of 14 amino acids. The germline gives CDR1 MNHEY, CDR2 SVGAGI. CDR3 in DNA: TGTGCCAGCAGCCCCCAAAGTTTCTATCAGCCCCAGCATTTT. This translates into CASSPQSFYQPQHF.

This sequence joins TRBV19 and TRBJ1-1; D is undetermined. The CDR3 is 15 amino acids. Germline V lookup: CDR1 LNHDA, CDR2 SQIVND (reference sequence). V was pared by 5 bases and J by 1 base, with 14 bases between. CDR3 sequence reads: CASSSMGPGNTEAFF. In nucleotides, the CDR3 is TGTGCCAGTAGTTCGATGGGCCCAGGGAACACTGAAGCTTTCTTT.

The chain uses TRBV7-2 and TRBJ1-2, with D hard to call. This CDR3 comprises 15 residues. V dropped 7 bases and J dropped 2 bases, with 17 bases sitting between them. Germline CDR1 SGHTA, CDR2 FQGNSA. CDR3 bases: TGTGCCAGCAACCCCCGAGGCAGCATAAACTATGGCTACACCTTC. It is translated as CASNPRGSINYGYTF.

This chain uses TRBV2 with TRBJ2-7; 8 bases are shared with TRBD2. Trimming at V came to 7 bases and at J to 4 bases, leaving 9 bases not matched to a gene. Germline loops: CDR1 SNHLY, CDR2 FYNNEI. The CDR3 is made up of 14 amino acids. The CDR3: CASISGGEEYEQYF. In nucleotides, the CDR3 is TGTGCCAGCATCTCGGGAGGGGAGGAATACGAGCAGTACTTC.

The chain is built from TRBV7-2 and TRBJ1-1; tentatively, D is TRBD1 (6 bases). Germline CDR1 SGHTA, CDR2 FQGNSA. The CDR3 is 12 residues long. V dropped 5 bases and J dropped 11 bases, with 15 bases sitting between them. The CDR3 region has the DNA TGTGCCAGCAGCCCGGGACACTCGCCTGCTTTCTTT. Translating it yields CASSPGHSPAFF.

The chain recombines TRBV19 with TRBJ1-1; D might be TRBD1 (6 bases). There are 14 residues in the CDR3. In germline, CDR1 is LNHDA, CDR2 SQIVND (reference sequence). V was pared by 5 bases and J by 8 bases, with 18 bases between. CDR3 DNA: TGTGCCAGTAGTGTTACAGGGTACGGAGTCGAAGCTTTCTTT. Residues: CASSVTGYGVEAFF.

The chain joins TRBV5-6 to TRBJ2-7; TRBD2 matches at 13 bases. The CDR3 sequence is 17 residues long. From germline, CDR1 is SGHDT and CDR2 YYEEEE. V gave up 1 base and J gave up 4 bases; unmatched junction bases: 8. In nucleotides, the CDR3 is TGTGCCAGCAGCTTGACTAGCGGGGGGGTGAGACGGTACGAGCAGTACTTC. This gives the protein CASSLTSGGVRRYEQYF.

This chain links TRBV5-1 with TRBJ2-3; perhaps TRBD2 as D (7 bases). The CDR3 covers 17 residues. Germline assignment: CDR1 SGHRS and CDR2 YFSETQ. V lost 1 base to trimming and J lost 3 bases, with 18 bases between them. Here the CDR3 DNA reads TGCGCCAGCAGCTTGTTTCGGGGGGCCGGTGGGACAGATACGCAGTATTTT. Protein sequence: CASSLFRGAGGTDTQYF.

This clone was recorded a few times. This chain uses TRBV6-5 with TRBJ2-5; 9 bases line up with TRBD2. The CDR3 is 16 residues long. In germline, CDR1 is MNHEY, CDR2 SVGAGI. J was trimmed by 5 bases and V by 2 bases; bases with no gene match: 9. CDR3 amino acids: CASSYVSGGSGETQYF. CDR3 sequence (DNA): TGTGCCAGCAGTTACGTCAGCGGGGGGTCGGGTGAGACCCAGTACTTC.

This chain connects TRBV5-1 to TRBJ2-1; 7 nucleotides match TRBD1. Trimming took 0 bases from V and 6 from J; bases not matched to a gene: 9. This CDR3 contains 16 residues. Germline CDR1 SGHRS, CDR2 YFSETQ. CDR3 DNA sequence: TGCGCCAGCAGCTTGGCTCCGGGACAGCCCGTCAATGAGCAGTTCTTC. It specifies CASSLAPGQPVNEQFF.

The rearrangement uses TRBV7-2 and TRBJ2-7; no definite D call. Germline CDR1 is SGHTA and CDR2 is FQGNSA. With 0 bases removed from V and 2 bases from J, the gap between germline ends came to 11 bases. This CDR3 region has 15 residues. The CDR3 DNA reads as TGTGCCAGCAGCTTAGCAGGTGGCATTGCCTACGAGCAGTACTTC. Its protein is CASSLAGGIAYEQYF.

V usage is TRBV5-1 and J usage is TRBJ1-2, with 9 bases fitting TRBD1. Germline V gene data show CDR1 as SGHRS and CDR2 as YFSETQ. J gave up 7 bases and V 3 bases, and 7 bases lay outside the gene matches. The CDR3 runs to 14 residues. CDR3 in amino acids: CASSSQGQGTGYTF. The CDR3 DNA sequence: TGCGCCAGCAGCTCACAGGGACAGGGCACTGGCTACACCTTC. The whole variable domain, remainder taken from reference TRBV5-1 and TRBJ1-2, is KAGVTQTPRYLIKTRGQQVTLSCSPISGHRSVSWYQQTPGQGLQFLFEYFSETQRNKGNFPGRFSGRQFSNSRSEMNVSTLELGDSALYLCASSSQGQGTGYTFGSGTRLTVV.

As regards this clone: The same CDR3 is also encoded by other DNA sequences in this sample. The chain combines TRBV5-1 with TRBJ2-3; possible D gene TRBD2, 6 bases. The CDR3 extends over 14 amino acids. Between the trimmed V and J ends, which lost 4 bases and 0 bases, there was a span of 9 bases. Germline values: CDR1 SGHRS, CDR2 YFSETQ. CDR3 region: CASSPGTSTDTQYF. CDR3 nucleotide sequence: TGCGCCAGCAGCCCAGGGACTAGCACAGATACGCAGTATTTT.

The J gene is TRBJ1-2, the V gene TRBV23-1, with 7 bases that match TRBD1. TRBV23-1 counts as an open reading frame of uncertain function. The CDR3 length is 15 residues. After removal of 0 bases from V and 4 bases from J, the junction contained 5 bases not matched to a gene. The CDR3 bases are TGCGCCAGCAGTCAATCGACAGGGACCCGCTATGGCTACACCTTC. The encoded protein is CASSQSTGTRYGYTF.

The chain has TRBV2 and TRBJ2-5, with D possibly TRBD2 on 6 matching bases. V dropped 8 bases and J dropped 5 bases, with 15 bases sitting between them. CDR1 SNHLY and CDR2 FYNNEI come from the germline V gene. This CDR3 is 13 amino acids long. The CDR3 DNA sequence: TGTGCCAGCCAGGCGGGGTTACGGGAGACCCAGTACTTC. Its translation is CASQAGLRETQYF.

The rearrangement links TRBV5-6 to TRBJ2-1, with D perhaps matching TRBD1 (6 bases). CDR3 length equals 16 residues. Trimming pared 1 base from V and 5 bases from J, leaving 16 bases between. The germline gives CDR1 SGHDT, CDR2 YYEEEE. CDR3 in DNA: TGTGCCAGCAGCTTGTTAAGGGGGTTATGGGACAATGAGCAGTTCTTC. Protein: CASSLLRGLWDNEQFF. Complete variable domain (other parts from reference TRBV5-6 and TRBJ2-1): DAGVTQSPTHLIKTRGQQVTLRCSPKSGHDTVSWYQQALGQGPQFIFQYYEEEERQRGNFPDRFSGHQFPNYSSELNVNALLLGDSALYLCASSLLRGLWDNEQFFGPGTRLTVL.

The chain carries TRBV11-2 and TRBJ2-7; D might be TRBD2 (6 bases). Between the trimmed V and J ends, which lost 5 bases and 3 bases, there was a span of 20 bases. CDR3 size: 16 residues. CDR1 is SGHAT, CDR2 FQNNGV, per germline. CDR3 residues: CASSGHSGRTHYEQYF. In nucleotides, the CDR3 is TGTGCCAGCAGCGGCCATAGCGGCAGGACCCACTACGAGCAGTACTTC.

The chain carries TRBV9 and TRBJ2-5; 10 nucleotides line up with TRBD2. The CDR3 is 16 residues long. V was clipped by 4 bases and J by 3 bases; unmatched bases: 9. Germline V gene sequence: CDR1 SGDLS, CDR2 YYNGEE. The CDR3, as DNA: TGTGCCAGCAGCCCCTCTTTAGCGGGGGGCAAAGAGACCCAGTACTTC. Its protein is CASSPSLAGGKETQYF.

V gene TRBV9 combines with J gene TRBJ2-5, with D perhaps given as TRBD1 or TRBD2 (5 bases each). CDR1 is SGDLS and CDR2 is YYNGEE in the germline V gene. There are 14 residues in the CDR3. Trimming stripped 4 bases from V and 1 base from J, with 11 bases between. CDR3 nucleotide sequence: TGTGCCAGCAGCTCGTGGGACGGCCAAGAGACCCAGTACTTC. Translating it yields CASSSWDGQETQYF. Full variable domain (rest looked up from reference TRBV9 and TRBJ2-5): DSGVTQTPKHLITATGQRVTLRCSPRSGDLSVYWYQQSLDQGLQFLIQYYNGEERAKGNILERFSAQQFPDLHSELNLSSLELGDSALYFCASSSWDGQETQYFGPGTRLLVL.

This clone was seen only a few times. The rearrangement uses TRBV10-3 and TRBJ1-6; 7 bases align to TRBD1. In germline, CDR1 is ENHRY, CDR2 SYGVKD. Trimming cost V 6 bases and J 3 bases; bases outside gene matches: 2. The CDR3 length is 14 residues. The CDR3, as DNA: TGTGCCATCAGAGGACAGGACTATAATTCACCCCTCCACTTT. Translated: CAIRGQDYNSPLHF.

The V call is TRBV19, the J call TRBJ1-3, with D unclear. Trimming took 4 bases from V and 0 from J, leaving 13 bases between them. Germline V CDR1 and CDR2: LNHDA, SQIVND (reference sequence). The CDR3 loop spans 16 amino acids. The CDR3 protein is CASSTDVQSSGNTIYF. CDR3 sequence (DNA): TGTGCCAGTAGTACGGACGTCCAGAGCTCTGGAAACACCATATATTTT.

This clone was seen more than once but under ten times. The chain links TRBV4-3 to TRBJ1-2, with D hard to call. This CDR3 has 16 amino acids. CDR1 is LGHNA and CDR2 is YSLEER in the germline V gene. The ends were cut back, 0 bases at V and 4 bases at J, with 15 bases in the middle. Here the CDR3 DNA reads TGCGCCAGCAGCCAAGATAGTGGAAGAGGGCTCTATGGCTACACCTTC. Encoded protein: CASSQDSGRGLYGYTF.

A remark on this clone: This sample also contains other DNA sequences that code for the same CDR3. The rearrangement joins TRBV18 to TRBJ2-1; D might be TRBD1 (6 bases). Germline lookup yields CDR1 KGHSH and CDR2 LQKENI. Between the trimmed V and J ends, which lost 3 bases and 0 bases, there was a span of 12 bases. CDR3 length equals 16 residues. The CDR3 region is CASSPLGQSSYNEQFF. CDR3 nucleotide sequence: TGTGCCAGCTCACCCTTGGGACAAAGCTCCTACAATGAGCAGTTCTTC.